This T cell receptor (beta chain) comes out of a study of cytomegalovirus exposure and HLA in healthy donors (TCRdb year 2017). Describing the broader study: According to an earlier analysis of a few hundred of the donors, 150 million to 200 million T cells yielded 117 million unique TCR beta sequences and 250 to 350 Gb of sequence data. Approximately 310 gigabases of sequencing data and around 85 million unique TCR sequences made up an early release that covered approximately 700 HLA-typed donors. Of the approximately 400 genotyped donors, approximately 80% fell in the genetic ancestry cluster associated with self-reported Caucasian donors. The aim of the study was to test whether cataloging public T cell receptors could identify signatures of past pathogen exposure. The T cell repertoires of 700 or so subjects were profiled by immunosequencing and related to cytomegalovirus serostatus. A separate validation cohort of roughly 110 different subjects was used in addition to the roughly 620-subject first cohort. High-throughput TCR immunosequencing, statistical association of individual TCRs with disease status, and machine learning were combined to predict cytomegalovirus infection status. A later analysis re-examined previously published TCR beta repertoires from just over 650 donors and added high-resolution HLA genotyping to investigate patterns of TCR occurrence. The later analysis used no new phenotypic data to find candidate immune exposures, relying instead on TCR beta sequences and their occurrence across donors. To decide whether each TCR beta V gene segment behaved as functional or pseudogenic, an earlier analysis of approximately 620 of the donors relied on high-throughput TCR beta sequencing. Donor age, sex, ethnicity and CMV serostatus were compiled alongside the repertoire data. A later genetic analysis took genome-wide SNP genotypes for about 65% of the 666 donors and used that subset as a discovery cohort. Every repertoire in the discovery cohort had been generated on one and the same sequencing platform. HLA typing covered class I and class II loci at four-digit resolution. The number of typed donors differed by locus: about 620-640 for A, B, C, DRB1 and DQB1; some 540 for DQA1; over 600 for DPA1; and about 450 for DPB1. Five DR-DQ haplotypes were handled as single units for association and clustering because linkage in the cohort was strong. Across approximately 420 genotyped donors of the cohort, an average of about 240,000 unique TCR beta nucleotide sequences per donor were sequenced, and 15% to 20% of those sequences were non-productive.

In total, fewer than 750 healthy bone marrow donors made up the cohort. At the time of sampling, every cohort member was nominally healthy, though immune exposures that went unrecorded were likely present. The donor tested CMV seronegative, placing the donor among the 352 seronegative members of the cohort. Each donor provided a peripheral blood sample, and peripheral blood mononuclear cells were used for TCR beta sequencing. Genomic DNA was extracted from the blood cell samples with the Qiagen DNeasy Blood Extraction Kit. On this clone: Its cognate antigen has yet to be identified. Per-base qualities were not stored, and no clone one base away is much larger.

Libraries were made using the immunoSEQ multiplex PCR assay. For the multiplex PCR, a mixture combining 60 forward primers for TCR Vbeta segments and 13 reverse primers for TCR Jbeta segments was used. Amplification of the CDR3 region of rearranged TCR beta genes was performed with a multiplex PCR assay on genomic DNA. The amplified TCR beta libraries were sequenced on the Illumina HiSeq System as 87-base-pair reads. On the study's bioinformatics: Across the 700 or so repertoires, a later analysis counted 60 million to 90 million unique TCR beta chains, roughly 11 million of which were shared by at least two donors. A nearest-neighbor algorithm error-corrected the raw reads and collapsed the reads into unique sequences, merging closely related sequences to remove PCR and sequencing errors. V, D and J gene segments were assigned by aligning CDR3 sequences to IMGT reference sequences. For a sequence to be retained, at least a six-nucleotide match to both a V gene segment and a J gene segment was required. Rearrangements were called productive when the CDR3 lacked stop codons and stayed in frame with V and J; all others were non-productive. CDR3 was defined according to IMGT convention as the region running from the second conserved V-encoded cysteine to the conserved J-encoded phenylalanine. In an earlier analysis of more than 550 of the donors, sequences lacking an unambiguous match to a single V gene segment were excluded. In an earlier analysis of 587 of the donors, a V segment was called functional when productive rearrangements were above 56.7%, and segregating when the standard deviation between donors exceeded 5%. A statistical classification framework was built for diagnosing cytomegalovirus status from the catalog of TCR beta chain sequences. V and J gene assignment, in a later analysis, came from comparing TCR nucleotide sequences with IMGT/GENE-DB human TR gene sequences. Using the TCRdist pipeline, a later analysis assigned CDR3 sequences along with most-parsimonious VDJ recombination scenarios. A later analysis defined each TCR beta chain by its CDR3 amino acid sequence plus V-gene family, and excluded reads lacking a unique V-gene family. To address suspected cross-contamination and a sequencing artifact, a later analysis removed under 600 highly shared, low-generation-probability nucleotide sequences. In a later analysis, a clonal expansion index for each public chain was calculated from normalized within-repertoire ranks of inferred template counts. In a later analysis, generation probabilities were computed with a VDJ recombination model fitted to out-of-frame rearrangements, and the resulting probabilities were checked against IGoR. A later analysis scored TCR-TCR, TCR-HLA and TCR-CMV co-occurrence with hypergeometric tests, applying a repertoire-size bias correction to TCR pairs. In a later analysis, false discovery rates were estimated by permuting HLA or CMV assignments 20 times. A later analysis grouped co-occurring TCRs with DBSCAN, adding TCRdist sequence similarity when clustering within HLA-allele-positive subsets. For co-occurrence clustering, repertoires with fewer than 30,000 or more than 120,000 public chains were excluded, along with roughly 5 repertoires with anomalous nucleotide sharing. TCRdb took over this immuneACCESS table, retaining in-frame rearrangements with V and J assigned. Such tables are incomplete; in checked studies, under half of the missing clones stem from an unresolved V gene, and the remainder is unexplained. The D gene and trimming were derived from the DNA, and the V and J assignments and clone size from that table. The sample table records about 93,000 clones; 70% to 85% of these occur just once. The ten largest clones represent approximately 3.6% of the sample.

General study outcomes and caveats: It was suggested by the authors that the approach could potentially be generalized to other disease states and immunological phenotypes. A further reported finding was that TCR beta sequences accurately predicted the HLA-A and HLA-B alleles for most subjects in the first cohort. In a later analysis, several top co-occurrence clusters were reported to appear linked to parvovirus B19, influenza, CMV and Epstein-Barr virus. Because some donors lacked HLA typing at each locus, the association tests relied only on the typed subset. In an earlier analysis of roughly 560 of the donors, most TCR beta V segments were observed in productive rearrangements about 87% or about 30% of the time, broadly matching IMGT annotations. At a false discovery rate of 0.05, a later analysis linked about 17,000 TCR beta sequences to specific HLA alleles. In vitro tests confirmed that a few of the cytomegalovirus-associated TCR beta chains recognize cytomegalovirus antigens. Correlated functional status among segregating V segments might be attributable to linkage disequilibrium, but an unknown experimental factor could not be ruled out. Assigning TCR associations to individual alleles was difficult when HLA alleles, especially DR and DQ, strongly co-occurred. The classifier was reported to diagnose cytomegalovirus status with high specificity and sensitivity in both the original cohort and the validation cohort. In a later genetic analysis, fewer N-insertions in productive TCRs were reported among donors in an Asian-associated ancestry cluster than the roughly 710-donor mean. While some public TCRs were present in many individuals, most TCR sequences turned up only very rarely across donors. The study gave a list of under 200 TCR beta chains associated with cytomegalovirus. In a later analysis, HLA-associated TCR beta chains showed more clonal expansion and lower generation probabilities than non-associated chains that were equally common. Because counts were too low, about 18 rarely observed V segments, including chromosome 9 orphons, were excluded from the earlier analysis of 500 to 700 of the donors. Because the 87-base-pair reads could not distinguish some IMGT-functional V segments, including TRBV6-2 and TRBV6-3, those segments were excluded. According to a later analysis, most CMV-associated TCR beta chains appeared to be HLA-restricted, and the HLA associations seemed to be driven largely by CMV exposure. An association between a missense DCLRE1C variant and V-gene and J-gene trimming of TCR beta chains was found in a later genetic analysis and replicated in an independent cohort. Roughly uniform sequencing depth across donors was assumed in presence/absence analyses, although this assumption may not hold. A later analysis found that TCR association rates varied across HLA loci, with DRB1 alleles showing the most associated TCRs and HLA-C alleles the fewest. A cluster of highly shared sequence variants was judged likely to represent a technical artifact of the sequencing pipeline. For the cohort, immune exposure information was limited to CMV serostatus. Only TCR beta chains were sequenced in this cohort, and the absence of alpha or paired-chain data limited detectable features.

The junction shows trimming of 4 bases on V and 3 bases on J, and the gene matches do not reach 5 bases of it. As encoded in the germline V gene, CDR1 is MNHNS while CDR2 is SASEGT. Spanning cysteine to phenylalanine, the CDR3 consists of 14 amino acids. Only the CDR3 DNA is retained, 42 bases long and in frame from the first base. The chain joins TRBV6-1 to TRBJ1-1; TRBD1 lines up with 7 middle nucleotides. The specimen sequenced was PBMCs. This receptor was identified in a man aged 45-65 years in good health and CMV-seronegative. The CDR3 is CASSGSGGYTEAFF. The DNA sequence is given as TGTGCCAGCAGTGGGTCAGGGGGGTACACTGAAGCTTTCTTT.